This T cell receptor beta chain came from a study of T cells in Graves' hyperthyroidism and ophthalmopathy. Across the whole study: Blood from the periphery was taken at initial diagnosis, before any treatment.

CDR3 size: 14 residues. V was clipped by 4 bases and J by 3 bases, with 11 bases between them. Germline CDR1 and CDR2: MNHEY and SVGEGT. The CDR3 regions of TCR beta were amplified from RNA transcripts. With the HTBI primer set, the TCR CDR3 went through a first round of RT-PCR. Via MiXCR, TCRdb re-called the multiplex PCR reads, giving one row per CDR3 protein. The sample consists of about half a million distinct CDR3 sequences, 20% to 25% of them appearing once. A few counts support this clonotype. Pregnant or lactating patients were excluded, as were those with uncontrolled infection or other autoimmune disease. Diagnosis relied on clinical symptoms, serum thyroxine and TRAb, thyroid ultrasound and orbital computed tomography.

V and J are TRBV6-2 or TRBV6-3 and TRBJ2-3; D might be TRBD1 (6 bases). The sample taken for sequencing was blood. The clonotype was recovered from a woman in her seventies with Graves' ophthalmopathy. Here the CDR3 reads CASSSDRITDTQYF. In nucleotides, the CDR3 is TGTGCCAGCAGTTCAGACAGGATTACAGATACGCAGTATTTT.